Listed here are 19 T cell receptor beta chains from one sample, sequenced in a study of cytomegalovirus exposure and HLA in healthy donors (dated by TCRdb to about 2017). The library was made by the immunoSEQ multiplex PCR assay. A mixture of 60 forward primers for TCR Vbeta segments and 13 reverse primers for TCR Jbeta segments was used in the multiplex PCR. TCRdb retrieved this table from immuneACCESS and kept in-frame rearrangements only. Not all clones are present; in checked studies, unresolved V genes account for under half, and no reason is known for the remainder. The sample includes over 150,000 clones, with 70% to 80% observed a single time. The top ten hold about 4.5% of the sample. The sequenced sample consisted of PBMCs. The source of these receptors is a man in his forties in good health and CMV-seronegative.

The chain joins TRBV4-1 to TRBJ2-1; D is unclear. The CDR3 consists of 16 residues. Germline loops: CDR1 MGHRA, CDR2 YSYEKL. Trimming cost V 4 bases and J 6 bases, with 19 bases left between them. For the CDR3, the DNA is TGCGCCAGCAGCCTAGTAATCGGAGTGCTTGTCAATGAGCAGTTCTTC. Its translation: CASSLVIGVLVNEQFF.

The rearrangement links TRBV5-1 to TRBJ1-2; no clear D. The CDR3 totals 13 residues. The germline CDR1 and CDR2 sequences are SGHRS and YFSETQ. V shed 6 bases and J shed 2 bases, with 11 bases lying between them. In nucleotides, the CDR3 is TGCGCCAGCACCACGGGTGGGAACTATGGCTACACCTTC. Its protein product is CASTTGGNYGYTF.

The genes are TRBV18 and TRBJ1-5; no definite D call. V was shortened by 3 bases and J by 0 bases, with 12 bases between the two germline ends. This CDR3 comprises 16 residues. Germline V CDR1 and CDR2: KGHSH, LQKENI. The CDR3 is CASSPYGGSSNQPQHF. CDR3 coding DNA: TGTGCCAGCTCACCCTATGGAGGGTCTAGCAATCAGCCCCAGCATTTT.

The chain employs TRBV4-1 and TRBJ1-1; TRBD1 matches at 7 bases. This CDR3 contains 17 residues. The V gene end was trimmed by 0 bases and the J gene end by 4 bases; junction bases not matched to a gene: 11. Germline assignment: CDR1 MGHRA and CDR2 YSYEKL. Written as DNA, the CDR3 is TGCGCCAGCAGCCAAGAGACAGGGATGAGTCCCCTCACTGAAGCTTTCTTT. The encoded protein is CASSQETGMSPLTEAFF.

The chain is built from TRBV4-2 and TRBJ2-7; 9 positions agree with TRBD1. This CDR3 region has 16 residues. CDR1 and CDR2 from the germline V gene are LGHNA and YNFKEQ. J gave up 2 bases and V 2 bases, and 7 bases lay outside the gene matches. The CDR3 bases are TGTGCCAGCAGCCAAACTGGACAGGGGTTTGCCTACGAGCAGTACTTC. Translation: CASSQTGQGFAYEQYF.

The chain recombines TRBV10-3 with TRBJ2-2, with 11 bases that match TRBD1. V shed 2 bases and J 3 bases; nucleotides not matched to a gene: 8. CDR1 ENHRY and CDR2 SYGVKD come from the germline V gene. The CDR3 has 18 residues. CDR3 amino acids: CAISERTGGIFDTGELFF. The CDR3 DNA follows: TGTGCCATCAGTGAGAGGACAGGGGGCATTTTTGACACCGGGGAGCTGTTTTTT.

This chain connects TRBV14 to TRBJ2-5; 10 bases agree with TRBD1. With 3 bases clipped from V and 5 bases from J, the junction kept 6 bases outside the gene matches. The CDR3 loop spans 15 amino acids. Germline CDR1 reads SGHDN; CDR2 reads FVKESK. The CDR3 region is CASSHWTGGIETQYF. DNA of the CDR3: TGTGCCAGCAGCCACTGGACAGGGGGAATTGAGACCCAGTACTTC.

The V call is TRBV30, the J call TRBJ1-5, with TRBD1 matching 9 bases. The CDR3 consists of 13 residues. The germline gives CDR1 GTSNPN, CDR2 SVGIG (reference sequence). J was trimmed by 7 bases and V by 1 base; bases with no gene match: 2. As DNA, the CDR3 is TGTGCCTGGAGTGGGGACAGGGACCAGCCCCAGCATTTT. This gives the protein CAWSGDRDQPQHF.

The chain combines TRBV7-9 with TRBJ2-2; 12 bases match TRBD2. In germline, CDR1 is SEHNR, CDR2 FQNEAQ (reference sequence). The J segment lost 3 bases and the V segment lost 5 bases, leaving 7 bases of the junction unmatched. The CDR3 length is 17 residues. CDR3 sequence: CASSDGGLAGYTGELFF. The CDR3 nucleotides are TGTGCCAGCAGCGACGGGGGACTAGCGGGTTACACCGGGGAGCTGTTTTTT.

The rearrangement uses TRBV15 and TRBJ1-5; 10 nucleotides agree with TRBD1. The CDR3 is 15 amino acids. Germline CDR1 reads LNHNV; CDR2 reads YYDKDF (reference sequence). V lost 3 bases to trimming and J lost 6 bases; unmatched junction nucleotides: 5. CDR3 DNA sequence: TGTGCCACCAGCAGTTCGACAGGGGGCTCTCAGCCCCAGCATTTT. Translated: CATSSSTGGSQPQHF.

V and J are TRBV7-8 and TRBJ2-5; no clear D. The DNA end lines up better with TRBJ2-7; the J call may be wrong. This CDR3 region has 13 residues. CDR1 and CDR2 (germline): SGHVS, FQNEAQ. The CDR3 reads CASSHAILREQYF. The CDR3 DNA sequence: TGTGCCAGCAGTCACGCCATCCTCCGCGAGCAGTACTTC.

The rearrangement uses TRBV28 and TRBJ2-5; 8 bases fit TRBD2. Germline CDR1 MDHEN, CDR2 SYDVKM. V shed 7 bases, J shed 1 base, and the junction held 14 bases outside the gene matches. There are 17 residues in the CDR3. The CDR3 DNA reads TGTGCCAGCACTCTGGGGAGCGCGGGGGGCCTCCAAGAGACCCAGTACTTC. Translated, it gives CASTLGSAGGLQETQYF.

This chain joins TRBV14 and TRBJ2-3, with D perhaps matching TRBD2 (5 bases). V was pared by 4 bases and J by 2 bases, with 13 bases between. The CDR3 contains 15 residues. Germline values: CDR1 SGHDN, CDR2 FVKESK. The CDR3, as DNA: TGTGCCAGCAGCCCAAGACTACCCCACACAGATACGCAGTATTTT. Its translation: CASSPRLPHTDTQYF.

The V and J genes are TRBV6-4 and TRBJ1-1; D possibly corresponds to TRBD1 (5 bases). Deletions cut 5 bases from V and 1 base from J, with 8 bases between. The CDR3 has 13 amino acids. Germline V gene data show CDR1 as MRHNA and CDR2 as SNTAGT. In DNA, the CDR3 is TGTGCCAGCAGTAGGGACTGGAACACTGAAGCTTTCTTT. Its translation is CASSRDWNTEAFF.

CDR3 region: CASRLGTASTGELFF. CDR3 sequence (DNA): TGTGCCAGCAGATTGGGGACAGCCAGCACCGGGGAGCTGTTTTTT. This chain joins TRBV2 and TRBJ2-2; 7 positions match TRBD1. Germline-derived CDR1 and CDR2 are SNHLY and FYNNEI. CDR3 size: 15 residues. Trimming removed 6 bases from V and 4 bases from J; junction bases left unmatched: 8.

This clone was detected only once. CDR3 DNA: TGCAGCGTTGGAAGACAGAACTATGGCTACACCTTC. It translates to CSVGRQNYGYTF. The chain has TRBV29-1 and TRBJ1-2, with D possibly being TRBD1 (5 bases). Trimming took 4 bases from V and 2 from J, leaving 8 bases between them. There are 12 residues in the CDR3. Germline CDR1 is SQVTM and CDR2 is ANQGSEA.

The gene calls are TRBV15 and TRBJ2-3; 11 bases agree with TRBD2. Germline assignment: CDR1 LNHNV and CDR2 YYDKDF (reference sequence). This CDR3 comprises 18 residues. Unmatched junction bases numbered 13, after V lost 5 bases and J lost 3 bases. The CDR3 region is CATSLGGSGGAGTDTQYF. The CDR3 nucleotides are TGTGCCACCAGCCTGGGGGGTAGCGGGGGGGCCGGAACAGATACGCAGTATTTT. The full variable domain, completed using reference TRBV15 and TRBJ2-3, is DAMVIQNPRYQVTQFGKPVTLSCSQTLNHNVMYWYQQKSSQAPKLLFHYYDKDFNNEADTPDNFQSRRPNTSFCFLDIRSPGLGDTAMYLCATSLGGSGGAGTDTQYFGPGTRLTVL.

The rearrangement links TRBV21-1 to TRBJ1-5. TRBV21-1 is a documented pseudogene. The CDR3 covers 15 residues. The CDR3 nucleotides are TGTGCCAGCAGATACCCCCGGGTAGTGAATCAGCCCCAGCATTTT. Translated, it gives CASRYPRVVNQPQHF.

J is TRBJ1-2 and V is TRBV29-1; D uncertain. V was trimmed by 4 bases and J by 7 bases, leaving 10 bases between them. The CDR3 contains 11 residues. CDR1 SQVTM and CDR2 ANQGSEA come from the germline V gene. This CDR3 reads CSVAKQRGYTF. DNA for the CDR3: TGCAGCGTTGCGAAGCAGCGTGGCTACACCTTC.